Sequencing of this TCR beta chain was carried out in a study of T cell responses to AZD1222 COVID-19 vaccine. Study findings and constraints: At baseline, just six or seven AZD1222 recipients tested seropositive.

Turning to this clone: The antigen is not known.

Per the germline V gene, CDR1 is SGHVS and CDR2 is FQNEAQ. The CDR3 runs 15 residues. Trimming pared 1 base from V and 0 bases from J, leaving 10 bases between. The repertoire was sequenced with immunoSEQ multiplex PCR; TCRdb's copy has only in-frame clones and lacks some. Found here are about 140,000 clones; the top ten clones hold 2.2%. Sequenced material: peripheral blood. The rearrangement joins TRBV7-8 to TRBJ2-7; the D is unclear. The clonotype was recovered from an adult in good health. The CDR3 DNA follows: TGTGCCAGCAGCTTAGAGGCGGCCGGCTCCTACGAGCAGTACTTC. Amino acids: CASSLEAAGSYEQYF.